This T cell receptor (beta chain) was found in a study of blood T cell repertoires in COVID-19 (TCRdb year 2020). Regarding the research as a whole: The collaborator samples originated in the United States, Italy and Spain and spanned the acute and convalescent phases of COVID-19. The material from the prospective study consisted of cDNA or gDNA derived from T cells, B-cell-depleted T cells, or PBMCs. Nearly every sample came with metadata listing a de-identified subject ID, COVID-19 status, age in years and sex. The repertoires were made available in a free public database intended to serve as a resource for research on the immune response to SARS-CoV-2. Samples came from the ongoing ImmuneRACE study (first 160 participants) plus 1,254 subjects from 6 global collaborators. Deeply sampled blood TCRbeta repertoires from subjects exposed to, actively infected with, or recovered from COVID-19 were included in the dataset. Where HLA class I and class II types were available, the types were taken from metadata supplied by the sample provider, not from assay-based typing. What the work shows at the level of the full study, not this receptor alone: The quantity of clinical and demographic metadata differed by source and by participant and was supplied without curation.

A note on this clone: Its cognate antigen has yet to be identified. The input lacks base qualities; no much larger clone sits a single base away.

The germline ends are 9 bases apart after V is trimmed by 3 bases and J by 1 base. Sequences SGDLS (CDR1) and YYNGEE (CDR2) are obtained from the germline V gene. The CDR3 runs 14 residues from the cysteine to the phenylalanine. Solely the CDR3 DNA is kept, with 42 bases framed from the first base. TCRbeta CDR3 regions were amplified from genomic DNA by means of the immunoSEQ Assay, a bias-controlled multiplex PCR. The study's processing was this. Nucleated cell counts per sample were estimated from amplification of reference gene primers within the assay. To quantify the absolute abundance of each unique TCRbeta CDR3 rearrangement, sequence reads were collapsed and filtered. For each sample, productive Simpson clonality was calculated by taking the square root of Simpson's diversity index across productive rearrangements. TCRdb obtained this table from immuneACCESS and retained in-frame rearrangements with V and J assigned. These tables miss some clones; where compared with another copy, unresolved V genes account for less than half of the shortfall, and the remainder is unexplained. For V, J and clone size, that table is used; D and trimming come from the DNA. The sample has some 210,000 clones on record, 88% of them singletons. The ten largest make up roughly 6% of the sample.

A second Seattle source provided samples from volunteer blood donors who had recovered from COVID-19. The collaborating institutions used their own protocols to collect whole blood in K2EDTA tubes. For TCRbeta analysis, collaborators shipped samples in one of three forms: frozen whole blood, isolated PBMCs, or DNA extracted from either of those sample types. Specimen: peripheral blood. The receptor comes from a woman in her 40s who had recovered from COVID-19. The sequence links TRBV9 to TRBJ2-3; a confident D gene designation cannot be given. The CDR3 protein is CASSAERGTDTQYF. The nucleotide sequence reads as follows: TGTGCCAGCAGCGCAGAACGGGGCACAGATACGCAGTATTTT.